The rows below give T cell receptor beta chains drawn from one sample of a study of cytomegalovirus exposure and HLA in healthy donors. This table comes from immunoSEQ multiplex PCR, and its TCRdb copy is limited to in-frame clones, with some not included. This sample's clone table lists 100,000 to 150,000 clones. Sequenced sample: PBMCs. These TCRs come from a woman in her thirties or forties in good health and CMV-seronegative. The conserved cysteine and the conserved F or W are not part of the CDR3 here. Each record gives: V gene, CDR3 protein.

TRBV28 ASSKDRVRQETQY
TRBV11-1 ASSLGAPGELF
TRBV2 ASTVRGGTGANVLT
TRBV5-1 ASSKGPGDYGYT
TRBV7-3 ASSLNKGQGVKRF
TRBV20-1 SARVGGQY
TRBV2 ASSHRVMNTEAF
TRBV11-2 ASRIQGVNNEQF
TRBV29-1 SVVPLRTGGAGYT
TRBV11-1 ASSIPTGTEKLF
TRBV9 ASSRPGLEKNEQF
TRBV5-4 ASSQNTGELF
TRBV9 ASSPGQGIGYT
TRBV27 ASSLSLGGLTHNNGYT
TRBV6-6 ASSYSGQTKETQY
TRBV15 ATSRADRGLVSYEQY
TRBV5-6 ASWTGRGYT
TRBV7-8 ASSSRQGSSPLH
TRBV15 ATSRGGGPSYNEQF
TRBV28 ASRAAGNTIY
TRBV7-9 ATAASGTRSPLH
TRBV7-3 ASSLGSPGGNTIY
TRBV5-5 ASYRQPSSGANVLT
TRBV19 ASTSRPGNPNTGELF
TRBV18 ASSPKDRKFGNTIY
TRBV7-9 ASSLALGRVGGYT
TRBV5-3 ARSLRGNQPQH
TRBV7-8 ASSRGQGGNQPQH
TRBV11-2 ASSLGRRAGAEKLF
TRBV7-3 ASSLTPPRAGVEELF
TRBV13 ASSVGGVVSGNTIY